This record concerns one TCR beta chain sequence. Its antigen is not identified. An even split of each subset's genomic DNA across several immunoSEQ plates was performed. Repertoires were generated with immunoSEQ multiplex PCR, while TCRdb's copy carries only in-frame clones and drops some. The repertoire holds some 2 million clones, with less than 95% as singletons. This sample stems from a study of shared clonotypes between healthy human individuals. For the study at large: There were three CD4 naive, three CD4 memory, two CD8 naive and one CD8 memory plates per donor.

General study points: Rarefaction showed that sequencing of sorted subsets was incomplete (despite large depth).

Naive CD8 isolation took CD45RO-negative cells positively selected for CCR7 and excluded terminally differentiated effector memory CD45RA+ cells. Germline CDR1 is MNHEY and CDR2 is SMNVEV (reference sequence). The CDR3 has 13 amino acids. V was shortened by 2 bases and J by 6 bases, with 7 bases between the two germline ends. This sequence originates from a man aged 18 to 29 in good health. The chain recombines TRBV27 with TRBJ2-2; no clear D gene. Sequences were obtained from naive CD8+ T cells sorted from blood. The CDR3 nucleotides are TGTGCCAGCAGTTTAGCTATCGCCGGGGAGCTGTTTTTT. This translates into CASSLAIAGELFF.